This is a list of T cell receptor beta chains from one sample in a study of metastatic and nonmetastatic thyroid tumors. TCRdb re-clonotyped the PCR reads through MiXCR. This sample has 35,000 to 40,000 clones, with about 17% found just once. Sample: tumor tissue. The receptors here all came from a female donor with papillary thyroid cancer or a benign thyroid nodule (not recorded which). Some clones in this sample may be carry-over from other donors' samples. Both conserved end residues are part of each CDR3. D genes are given only for firm matches. The size entry is marked missing in some rows and otherwise reads once, few, many or a size class.

d_call: NA
v_call: TRBV7-3
j_call: TRBJ2-3
clone_size: many
cdr3_nt: TGTGCCAGCAGCTCGCCAAGGGGGCAAAGGGGGGCGGATACGCAGTATTTT
cdr3_aa: CASSSPRGQRGADTQYF

d_call: TRBD2
v_call: TRBV9
j_call: TRBJ2-3
clone_size: NA
cdr3_nt: TGTGCCAGCAGCGTAGTTAGCGGGAGTGTTGATACGCAGTATTTT
cdr3_aa: CASSVVSGSVDTQYF

d_call: NA
v_call: TRBV11-2
j_call: TRBJ2-1
clone_size: many
cdr3_nt: TGTGCCAGCAGCAGTTCGGGGGTTCGTGATGAGCAGTTCTTC
cdr3_aa: CASSSSGVRDEQFF

d_call: NA
v_call: TRBV10-2
j_call: TRBJ1-6
clone_size: many
cdr3_nt: TGCGCCAGCAGTGACCGATCACCCCTCCACTTT
cdr3_aa: CASSDRSPLHF

d_call: NA
v_call: TRBV20-1
j_call: TRBJ2-3
clone_size: many
cdr3_nt: TGCAGTGCTAGGGGCGGGGCGCGTAGCACAGATACGCAGTATTTT
cdr3_aa: CSARGGARSTDTQYF

d_call: NA
v_call: TRBV6-4
j_call: TRBJ2-1
clone_size: many
cdr3_nt: TGTGCCAGCAGTGACGGGGCAGGTTCCTACAATGAGCAGTTCTTC
cdr3_aa: CASSDGAGSYNEQFF

d_call: TRBD2
v_call: TRBV9
j_call: TRBJ2-7
clone_size: many
cdr3_nt: TGTGCCAGCAGCGTAGGTACAGCGGGACTCTACGAGCAGTACTTC
cdr3_aa: CASSVGTAGLYEQYF

d_call: TRBD2
v_call: TRBV12-3/TRBV12-4
j_call: TRBJ2-1
clone_size: many
cdr3_nt: TGTGCCAGCAGTCCAACTAGCGGGATTGGCGATGAGCAGTTCTTC
cdr3_aa: CASSPTSGIGDEQFF

d_call: NA
v_call: TRBV30
j_call: TRBJ2-3
clone_size: many
cdr3_nt: TGTGCCTGGAGTACGCTAGCCGTGGCAGATACGCAGTATTTT
cdr3_aa: CAWSTLAVADTQYF

d_call: NA
v_call: TRBV2
j_call: TRBJ1-5
clone_size: many
cdr3_nt: TGTGCCAGCAGTGAAGAGGTCCAAAGCAATCAGCCCCAGCATTTT
cdr3_aa: CASSEEVQSNQPQHF

d_call: TRBD1
v_call: TRBV27
j_call: TRBJ1-2
clone_size: medium-sized
cdr3_nt: TGTGCCAGCAGTTTAACTACAGGGGGGAATGGCTACACCTTC
cdr3_aa: CASSLTTGGNGYTF

d_call: TRBD2
v_call: TRBV29-1
j_call: TRBJ2-5
clone_size: many
cdr3_nt: TGCAGCGTTGAATCGGTAGCGGGAGTCTTTGAGACCCAGTACTTC
cdr3_aa: CSVESVAGVFETQYF

d_call: NA
v_call: TRBV5-1
j_call: TRBJ2-3
clone_size: many
cdr3_nt: TGCGCCAGCAGCTTGGATGGGGCGCTCACAGATACGCAGTATTTT
cdr3_aa: CASSLDGALTDTQYF

d_call: NA
v_call: TRBV5-1
j_call: TRBJ2-5
clone_size: NA
cdr3_nt: TGCGCCAGCAGGTCTCAGGGATCGTGGGAGACCCAGTACTTC
cdr3_aa: CASRSQGSWETQYF